This T cell receptor beta chain emerged from a study of beta chain features in type 1 diabetes. In total, each donor contributed a single heparinised blood draw that averaged around 100 mL. The germline CDR1 and CDR2 sequences are SEHNR and FQNEAQ (reference sequence). The CDR3 covers 11 residues. V was cut by 3 bases and J by 7 bases, with 4 bases left in between. Reverse transcription of all isolated RNA meant that expressed TCRB transcripts were sequenced. The assay was immunoSEQ multiplex PCR, and TCRdb's table has in-frame clones only and misses some. The sample lists around 9,600 clones, 70% to 80% seen once, with approximately 1.5% in the top ten.

What was sequenced was Tregs from blood. V usage is TRBV7-9 and J usage is TRBJ2-1; D not certain. The clonotype was recovered from a woman aged 18-30 years in good health. CDR3 residues: CASSFTNEQFF. The CDR3 DNA is TGTGCCAGCAGCTTCACTAATGAGCAGTTCTTC.